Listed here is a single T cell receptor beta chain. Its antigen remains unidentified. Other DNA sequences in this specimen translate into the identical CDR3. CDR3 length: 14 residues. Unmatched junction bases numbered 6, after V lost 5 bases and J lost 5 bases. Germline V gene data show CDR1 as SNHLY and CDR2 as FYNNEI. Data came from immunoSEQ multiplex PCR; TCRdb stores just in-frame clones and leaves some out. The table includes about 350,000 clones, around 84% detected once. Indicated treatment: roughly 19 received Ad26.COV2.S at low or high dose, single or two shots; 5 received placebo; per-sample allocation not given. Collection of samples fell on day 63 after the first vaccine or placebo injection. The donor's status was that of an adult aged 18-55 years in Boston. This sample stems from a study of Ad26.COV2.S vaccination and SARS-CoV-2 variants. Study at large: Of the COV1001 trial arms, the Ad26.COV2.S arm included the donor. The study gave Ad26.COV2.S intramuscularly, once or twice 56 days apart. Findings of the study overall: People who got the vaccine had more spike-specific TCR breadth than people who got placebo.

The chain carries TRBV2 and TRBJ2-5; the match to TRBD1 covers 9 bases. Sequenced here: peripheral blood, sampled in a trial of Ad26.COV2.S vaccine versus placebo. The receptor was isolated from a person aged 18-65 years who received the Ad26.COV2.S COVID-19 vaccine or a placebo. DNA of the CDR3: TGTGCCAGCAGTAAGGACAGGGGTCAGGAGACCCAGTACTTC. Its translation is CASSKDRGQETQYF.